This T cell receptor (beta chain) emerged from a study of immune evolution from preneoplasia to lung adenocarcinoma. Study summary: HLA loss of heterozygosity: roughly 6.6% AIS, about 15% MIA, over 25% ADC, none AAH.

This clone was found once. The antigen is unknown. The study's findings and limits: From normal lung to invasive adenocarcinoma, top clone frequencies appeared to decrease. Normal lung had highest clonality; later lesions appeared denser, more diverse.

Sequencing used immunoSEQ multiplex PCR; TCRdb keeps in-frame clones, though not all of them. The sample has under 6,000 clones, around 80% seen once. After pathologic assessment, macro-dissection selected premalignant or tumor cells for extraction. The CDR3 sequence is 15 residues long. The V gene's germline CDR1 is SGHTA and CDR2 FQGNSA. V lost 2 bases and J 5 bases, leaving 15 bases between the germline ends. The chain recombines TRBV7-2 with TRBJ1-1, with D maybe TRBD1 (6 bases). The sample was FFPE lung adenocarcinoma in situ tissue. This clonotype was obtained from a person aged 70 to 80 with lung adenocarcinoma. In DNA form, the CDR3 reads TGTGCCAGCAGCTTATCCTCTCATAGGGGGACTGAAGCTTTCTTT. It translates to CASSLSSHRGTEAFF.